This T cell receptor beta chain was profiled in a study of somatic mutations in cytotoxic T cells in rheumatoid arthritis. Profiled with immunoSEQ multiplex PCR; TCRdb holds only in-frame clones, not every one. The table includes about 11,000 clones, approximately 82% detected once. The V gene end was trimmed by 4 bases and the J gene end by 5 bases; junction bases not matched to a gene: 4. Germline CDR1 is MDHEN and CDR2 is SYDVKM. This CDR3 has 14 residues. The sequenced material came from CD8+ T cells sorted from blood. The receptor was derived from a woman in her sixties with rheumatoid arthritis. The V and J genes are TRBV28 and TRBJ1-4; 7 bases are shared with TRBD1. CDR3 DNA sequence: TGTGCCAGCAGTTCACAGGGGATGAATGAAAAACTGTTTTTT. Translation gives CASSSQGMNEKLFF.